These 12 T cell receptor beta chains share one sample of origin, sequenced in a study of blood T cells in healthy people across ages. Primers used in a second PCR of about 6 to 11 cycles were a sample-barcoded 5' primer and a J-beta primer mix. TCRdb fed the 5' RACE reads into MiXCR, producing one record per CDR3 protein. The sample contains 800,000 or so distinct CDR3 sequences, approximately 67% of which appear only once. Sequencing was performed on blood. The receptors come from a man between 25 and 39 years old in good health.

This chain uses TRBV29-1 with TRBJ1-1; D remains ambiguous. This CDR3 spans 12 amino acids. V was cut by 7 bases and J by 0 bases, with 9 bases left in between. CDR1 and CDR2 (germline): SQVTM, ANQGSEA. CDR3 residues: CSAKGLNTEAFF. The CDR3 nucleotides read TGCAGCGCCAAGGGATTGAACACTGAAGCTTTCTTT.

This clonotype was seen just once. V is TRBV5-5 and J is TRBJ2-1, with no clear D. This CDR3 has 13 amino acids. The V gene's germline CDR1 is SGHKS and CDR2 YYEKEE (reference sequence). V was shortened by 3 bases and J by 6 bases, with 10 bases between the two germline ends. CDR3 sequence reads: CASSSVSLNEQFF. CDR3 DNA sequence: TGTGCCAGCAGCTCAGTAAGCCTCAATGAGCAGTTCTTC.

V and J are TRBV15 and TRBJ2-3; D gene ambiguous. With 3 bases removed from V and 2 bases from J, the gap between germline ends came to 9 bases. The CDR3 sequence is 14 residues long. CDR1 is LNHNV and CDR2 is YYDKDF in the germline V gene (reference sequence). CDR3 DNA: TGTGCCACCAGCAGGAGACTTCTCACAGATACGCAGTATTTT. It is translated as CATSRRLLTDTQYF.

This sequence joins TRBV20-1 and TRBJ1-5; no clear D gene. V gave up 0 bases and J gave up 0 bases, with 12 bases separating them. In germline, CDR1 is DFQATT, CDR2 SNEGSKA (reference sequence). The CDR3 length is 16 residues. CDR3 sequence reads: CSARDFSSDSNQPQHF. The CDR3 coding sequence is TGCAGTGCTAGAGATTTCTCCAGTGATAGCAATCAGCCCCAGCATTTT.

The chain links TRBV3-1 to TRBJ2-7, with D maybe TRBD2 (5 bases). V shed 0 bases and J shed 6 bases, with 12 bases lying between them. This CDR3 has 14 amino acids. Germline CDR1 and CDR2: LGHDT and YNNKEL (reference sequence). The CDR3 loop reads CASSQDRLGGEQYF. CDR3 nucleotide sequence: TGTGCCAGCAGCCAAGATCGGCTCGGAGGCGAGCAGTACTTC.

The chain has TRBV2 and TRBJ1-4; D not resolved. The CDR3 loop spans 12 amino acids. The V and J ends lost 3 bases and 5 bases respectively, with 4 bases between them. Germline values: CDR1 SNHLY, CDR2 FYNNEI. DNA of the CDR3: TGTGCCAGCAGTGACCGGAATGAAAAACTGTTTTTT. It encodes CASSDRNEKLFF.

The chain joins TRBV20-1 to TRBJ2-6; D perhaps matches TRBD2 (6 bases). Per the germline V gene, CDR1 is DFQATT and CDR2 is SNEGSKA (reference sequence). V shed 1 base and J shed 8 bases, with 12 bases lying between them. This CDR3 is built from 14 residues. CDR3 coding DNA: TGCAGTGCTAGAGCCGTTGCGGGGACCAACGTCCTGACTTTC. It codes for CSARAVAGTNVLTF.

This chain uses TRBV5-4 with TRBJ2-6; D possibly corresponds to TRBD1 (6 bases). Germline values: CDR1 SGHNT, CDR2 YYREEE (reference sequence). Trimming shortened V by 5 bases and J by 0 bases, and 18 bases separated the two germline ends. This CDR3 is 18 amino acids long. The CDR3 nucleotides are TGTGCCAGCAGTCTGGGAACTACAGGGTTCTCTGGGGCCAACGTCCTGACTTTC. Protein: CASSLGTTGFSGANVLTF.

The rearrangement links TRBV27 to TRBJ2-5; weak D call: TRBD1 (5 bases). Germline CDR1 MNHEY, CDR2 SMNVEV (reference sequence). This CDR3 contains 15 residues. Trimming stripped 2 bases from V and 11 bases from J, with 21 bases between. CDR3 in amino acids: CASSLPGQGIGEQYF. CDR3 sequence (DNA): TGTGCCAGCAGTTTACCTGGTCAGGGTATAGGAGAGCAGTACTTC.

The gene calls are TRBV7-2 and TRBJ2-1; unclear D gene. Germline CDR1 and CDR2: SGHTA and FQGNSA. The CDR3 contains 15 residues. V lost 0 bases and J 4 bases, leaving 10 bases between the germline ends. CDR3 bases: TGTGCCAGCAGCTTAGCGGGGAAGGTGTACAATGAGCAGTTCTTC. This encodes CASSLAGKVYNEQFF.

This chain links TRBV7-9 with TRBJ1-2, with 8 bases that match TRBD1. CDR3 length: 14 amino acids. V was pared by 5 bases and J by 4 bases, with 6 bases of the junction left unmatched. The germline gives CDR1 SEHNR, CDR2 FQNEAQ (reference sequence). In nucleotides, the CDR3 is TGTGCCAGCAGCCGACAGGGGTTGGTCTATGGCTACACCTTC. It specifies CASSRQGLVYGYTF.

The chain links TRBV5-1 to TRBJ2-7; a weak D match, TRBD2 (7 bases). Germline V gene sequence: CDR1 SGHRS, CDR2 YFSETQ. Trimming took 4 bases from V and 6 from J, leaving 20 bases between them. This CDR3 region has 15 residues. The CDR3, as DNA: TGCGCCAGCAGCGCAGAGGGGGGGGCCTACCTCGAGCAGTACTTC. It codes for CASSAEGGAYLEQYF.